Each of the 31 T cell receptor beta chains below was sequenced from the same sample in a study of OX40 agonist ivuxolimab in advanced cancers. Libraries came from the immunoSEQ multiplex PCR assay. TCRdb provides this immuneACCESS table in a form limited to in-frame rearrangements. Some clones are lacking; in checked studies, under half of them reflect an unresolved V gene, and why the rest are absent is not known. In all, the sample holds 65,000 to 100,000 clones, and 84% of those were seen once. The ten most abundant clones make up over 5% of the sample. Sequenced here: CD4+ or CD8+ T cells sorted from blood, sampled in a trial of the OX40 agonist ivuxolimab. These receptors all come from an adult with an advanced solid tumor such as melanoma, head and neck, liver or kidney cancer.

V is TRBV10-3 and J is TRBJ1-6; possibly TRBD1 for D (6 bases). Trimming stripped 4 bases from V and 6 bases from J, with 10 bases between. This CDR3 has 14 residues. The germline V gene encodes CDR1 ENHRY and CDR2 SYGVKD. CDR3 coding DNA: TGTGCCATCAGTGGACAGGTGACTAATTCACCCCTCCACTTT. Protein: CAISGQVTNSPLHF.

This chain uses TRBV6-5 with TRBJ2-1; 7 bases are shared with TRBD2. The germline V gene encodes CDR1 MNHEY and CDR2 SVGAGI. This CDR3 is 15 amino acids long. V dropped 0 bases and J dropped 8; count of bases not matched to a gene: 7. CDR3 amino acids: CASSYSIFGRYEQFF. CDR3 coding DNA: TGTGCCAGCAGTTACTCGATCTTCGGGAGGTATGAGCAGTTCTTC.

The chain has TRBV7-2 and TRBJ2-7; D is unresolved. CDR1 and CDR2 (germline): SGHTA, FQGNSA. The CDR3 sequence is 14 residues long. V lost 1 base and J lost 0, with 7 bases in between. In nucleotides, the CDR3 is TGTGCCAGCAGCTTAGGTCAGCCCTCCTACGAGCAGTACTTC. It is translated as CASSLGQPSYEQYF.

This chain links TRBV6-5 with TRBJ2-7; D not certain. Germline CDR1 is MNHEY and CDR2 is SVGAGI. V lost 6 bases to trimming and J lost 2 bases, with 11 bases between them. There are 13 residues in the CDR3. CDR3 in DNA: TGTGCCAGCAGACCAGATTCAGCCTACGAGCAGTACTTC. It translates to CASRPDSAYEQYF.

The chain recombines TRBV10-3 with TRBJ2-2; D unclear. Trimming left V 2 bases short and J 2 bases short, with 0 bases between. The CDR3 spans 12 residues. Germline loops: CDR1 ENHRY, CDR2 SYGVKD. This CDR3 reads CAISENTGELFF. Written as DNA, the CDR3 is TGTGCCATCAGTGAGAACACCGGGGAGCTGTTTTTT.

Only one count was recorded for this clone. CDR3 DNA: TGCGCCAGCCGGGGGGCCATAAGCACAGATACGCAGTATTTT. Translation: CASRGAISTDTQYF. The chain joins TRBV5-1 to TRBJ2-3, with D maybe TRBD2 (7 bases). The germline V gene has CDR1 SGHRS and CDR2 YFSETQ. The CDR3 sequence is 14 residues long. The V end was cut by 7 bases, the J end by 0 bases, with 12 bases between.

The V and J genes are TRBV11-2 and TRBJ1-4; no clear D gene. CDR1 is SGHAT, CDR2 FQNNGV, per germline. CDR3 size: 13 residues. The ends were cut back, 1 base at V and 7 bases at J, with 7 bases in the middle. CDR3 bases: TGTGCCAGCAGCTTAGGGCTAGCTGAAAAACTGTTTTTT. Amino acids: CASSLGLAEKLFF.

The chain combines TRBV30 with TRBJ2-2, with D maybe TRBD2 (6 bases). This CDR3 has 15 residues. CDR1 and CDR2 from the germline V gene are GTSNPN and SVGIG (reference sequence). V lost 0 bases and J lost 5, with 13 bases in between. This CDR3 reads CAWSVGTSSTGELFF. CDR3 DNA sequence: TGTGCCTGGAGTGTTGGTACTAGCAGTACCGGGGAGCTGTTTTTT.

The V gene is TRBV15, the J gene TRBJ1-5; D gene ambiguous. The CDR3 runs 15 residues. Germline V gives CDR1 LNHNV, CDR2 YYDKDF (reference sequence). V was clipped by 1 base and J by 7 bases, with 14 bases between them. This chain's CDR3 is CATSRVSSRGQPQHF. The CDR3 DNA is TGTGCCACCAGCAGAGTGTCGTCTCGAGGGCAGCCCCAGCATTTT.

This clone was detected a few times. This chain uses TRBV6-5 with TRBJ2-5; the match to TRBD2 covers 7 bases. Germline CDR1 is MNHEY and CDR2 is SVGAGI. The J segment lost 5 bases and the V segment lost 0 bases, leaving 9 bases of the junction unmatched. The CDR3 contains 16 residues. In nucleotides, the CDR3 is TGTGCCAGCAGTTACTCGGCGGGAGATTTGGGGGAGACCCAGTACTTC. Translated, it gives CASSYSAGDLGETQYF.

The chain couples TRBV19 to TRBJ1-2, with 9 bases lining up with TRBD1. The CDR3 spans 16 residues. Germline CDR1 and CDR2: LNHDA and SQIVND (reference sequence). J was trimmed by 3 bases and V by 7 bases; bases with no gene match: 12. The chain's CDR3 is CASIVPGQGGHYGYTF. CDR3 nucleotides: TGTGCCAGTATCGTACCGGGACAGGGAGGTCACTATGGCTACACCTTC.

This clone was seen a few times. V is TRBV14 and J is TRBJ2-5; D uncertain. Germline V gene data show CDR1 as SGHDN and CDR2 as FVKESK. The CDR3 contains 13 residues. V lost 2 bases and J lost 6, with 10 bases in between. CDR3 region: CASSQTRMKTQYF. DNA for the CDR3: TGTGCCAGCAGCCAAACCCGCATGAAGACCCAGTACTTC. The variable domain in full, completed from reference TRBV14 and TRBJ2-5, reads EAGVTQFPSHSVIEKGQTVTLRCDPISGHDNLYWYRRVMGKEIKFLLHFVKESKQDESGMPNNRFLAERTGGTYSTLKVQPAELEDSGVYFCASSQTRMKTQYFGPGTRLLVL.

The chain couples TRBV2 to TRBJ1-5; 8 nucleotides line up with TRBD1. The CDR3 is 15 amino acids. Germline V CDR1 and CDR2: SNHLY, FYNNEI. V shed 6 bases and J 4 bases; nucleotides not matched to a gene: 8. CDR3 coding DNA: TGTGCCAGCAGAGGACAGGGTATTGGAAATCAGCCCCAGCATTTT. As protein: CASRGQGIGNQPQHF.

The chain combines TRBV30 with TRBJ2-3, with D perhaps matching TRBD1 (7 bases). V was cut by 0 bases and J by 0 bases, with 16 bases left in between. The length of the CDR3 is 17 residues. Germline V gene data show CDR1 as GTSNPN and CDR2 as SVGIG (reference sequence). This CDR3 reads CAWSVEGGQSSTDTQYF. CDR3 DNA: TGTGCCTGGAGTGTAGAGGGGGGACAGTCTAGCACAGATACGCAGTATTTT.

This rearrangement joins TRBV6-6 to TRBJ1-5, with 8 bases fitting TRBD1. V trimming: 7 bases; J trimming: 2 bases; junction bases outside the gene matches: 7. Germline CDR1 and CDR2: MNHNY and SVGAGI (reference sequence). The CDR3 totals 15 residues. DNA for the CDR3: TGTGCCAGCACACAGGGGGTTGTCGGCAATCAGCCCCAGCATTTT. Its protein is CASTQGVVGNQPQHF.

V usage is TRBV10-1 and J usage is TRBJ1-6; 9 positions agree with TRBD1. The junction had 4 bases not matched to a gene; V was cut back by 0 bases and J by 10 bases. CDR3 length: 15 residues. The germline V gene has CDR1 WNHNN and CDR2 SYGVQD (reference sequence). CDR3 sequence: CASSESGQGRSPLHF. In DNA, the CDR3 is TGCGCCAGCAGTGAGTCGGGACAGGGAAGGTCACCCCTCCACTTT.

The CDR3 bases are TGTGCCAGCAGCAATCATAGGAAGACAAAATACGAGCAGTACGTC. This sequence encodes CASSNHRKTKYEQYV. The V call is TRBV21-1, the J call TRBJ2-7; the listed D gene, TRBD1, was not tested against the DNA. TRBV21-1 represents a pseudogene. This CDR3 region has 15 residues.

V is TRBV9 and J is TRBJ2-7; 7 bases line up with TRBD2. The length of the CDR3 is 15 residues. The V segment lost 0 bases and the J segment 5 bases; nucleotides outside the gene matches: 8. The germline gives CDR1 SGDLS, CDR2 YYNGEE. The CDR3 region has the DNA TGTGCCAGCAGCGTAGAACCGACTAGCAGACACGAGCAGTACTTC. Translating it yields CASSVEPTSRHEQYF.

The chain is built from TRBV5-1 and TRBJ2-2; D remains ambiguous. Trimming shortened V by 0 bases and J by 2 bases, and 8 bases separated the two germline ends. The germline CDR1 and CDR2 sequences are SGHRS and YFSETQ. This CDR3 contains 15 residues. The CDR3 nucleotides are TGCGCCAGCAGCTTGGCCCTGTCAAACACCGGGGAGCTGTTTTTT. Amino acid sequence: CASSLALSNTGELFF.

This chain joins TRBV2 and TRBJ1-2; 7 bases fit TRBD1. CDR1 SNHLY and CDR2 FYNNEI come from the germline V gene. V was clipped by 10 bases and J by 7 bases; unmatched bases: 9. This CDR3 is 12 amino acids long. The CDR3 region has the DNA TGTGCCATGAGACAGGGTTTCGGTGGCTACACCTTC. It is translated as CAMRQGFGGYTF.

This chain joins TRBV30 and TRBJ2-3; TRBD2 agrees at 15 bases. Losses at the gene ends were 1 base for V and 6 bases for J; bases not matched to a gene: 2. The CDR3 spans 15 residues. Germline CDR1 and CDR2: GTSNPN and SVGIG (reference sequence). CDR3 nucleotide sequence: TGTGCCTGGAGTGAGGGGACTAGCGGGAGGGATACGCAGTATTTT. It encodes CAWSEGTSGRDTQYF.

The V call is TRBV28, the J call TRBJ1-1, with 12 bases aligning to TRBD1. With V trimmed by 3 bases and J by 5 bases, 4 bases remained unmatched. The CDR3 runs 15 residues. CDR1 is MDHEN, CDR2 SYDVKM, per germline. CDR3 sequence reads: CASSFGTGGRTEAFF. In nucleotides, the CDR3 is TGTGCCAGCAGTTTTGGGACAGGGGGCCGAACTGAAGCTTTCTTT.

This clone turned up a few times. The chain joins TRBV28 to TRBJ1-1; D gene uncertain. The V gene lost 2 bases and the J gene lost 0 bases, with 7 bases spanning the gap. Germline lookup yields CDR1 MDHEN and CDR2 SYDVKM. CDR3 length: 14 amino acids. CDR3 DNA: TGTGCCAGCAGTTTACAGCCCATGAACACTGAAGCTTTCTTT. This encodes CASSLQPMNTEAFF.

The rearrangement joins TRBV28 to TRBJ2-2, with D possibly being TRBD1 (6 bases). The length of the CDR3 is 14 residues. The V end lost 2 bases, the J end lost 3 bases, and 7 bases lay between the germline ends. The germline V gene has CDR1 MDHEN and CDR2 SYDVKM. The CDR3 reads CASSLAGDTGELFF. The CDR3 bases are TGTGCCAGCAGTTTAGCAGGGGACACCGGGGAGCTGTTTTTT.

V is TRBV28 and J is TRBJ2-5; D unclear. The germline V gene encodes CDR1 MDHEN and CDR2 SYDVKM. The CDR3 contains 14 residues. V was clipped by 1 base and J by 3 bases, with 9 bases between them. The CDR3 DNA reads as TGTGCCAGCAGTTTATCAGAAGATAAAGAGACCCAGTACTTC. Its protein product is CASSLSEDKETQYF.

The chain recombines TRBV6-1 with TRBJ1-5, with 8 bases fitting TRBD1. V gave up 6 bases and J gave up 3 bases; unmatched junction bases: 1. The CDR3 spans 13 residues. The germline V gene encodes CDR1 MNHNS and CDR2 SASEGT. DNA of the CDR3: TGTGCCAGCAGGGACAGGGCCAATCAGCCCCAGCATTTT. It translates to CASRDRANQPQHF.

The chain combines TRBV27 with TRBJ2-2; no definite D call. V lost 6 bases and J 2 bases, leaving 1 base between the germline ends. CDR1 is MNHEY and CDR2 is SMNVEV in the germline V gene (reference sequence). The CDR3 length is 11 residues. CDR3 DNA sequence: TGTGCCAGCAGCAACACCGGGGAGCTGTTTTTT. This sequence encodes CASSNTGELFF.

This clone was found a few times. This chain links TRBV11-2 with TRBJ2-1; D could derive from TRBD1 or TRBD2 (5 bases each). Trimming took off 0 bases at V and 3 bases at J, with 9 bases between the two ends. This CDR3 comprises 15 residues. Germline loops: CDR1 SGHAT, CDR2 FQNNGV. The CDR3 nucleotides are TGTGCCAGCAGCTTAGAGACAGAGGGCTACAATGAGCAGTTCTTC. It specifies CASSLETEGYNEQFF.

The chain carries TRBV19 and TRBJ2-2; 10 nucleotides align to TRBD2. Germline values: CDR1 LNHDA, CDR2 SQIVND (reference sequence). The CDR3 covers 15 residues. V shed 4 bases and J 8 bases; nucleotides not matched to a gene: 7. In DNA form, the CDR3 reads TGTGCCAGTAGTACCCCCAGCGGGAGGGGGGGGGAGCTGTTTTTT. Amino acid sequence: CASSTPSGRGGELFF.

The CDR3, as DNA: TGTGCCAGCGAGAGGGGCGGTAGCTCCTACGAGCAGTACGTC. This encodes CASERGGSSYEQYV. The chain has TRBV6-1 and TRBJ2-7, with D tentatively TRBD1 or TRBD2 (5 bases each). The CDR3 has 14 amino acids. The germline V gene has CDR1 MNHNS and CDR2 SASEGT. Trimming left V 8 bases short and J 0 bases short, with 14 bases between.

The V call is TRBV7-6, the J call TRBJ2-7; 12 bases are a match to TRBD2. J gave up 3 bases and V 5 bases, and 8 bases lay outside the gene matches. CDR1 is SGHVS, CDR2 FNYEAQ, per germline. The CDR3 is 16 residues long. The CDR3 coding sequence is TGTGCCAGCAGCCAAGGTGTGACTAGCGGGAGCTACGAGCAGTACTTC. Encoded protein: CASSQGVTSGSYEQYF.